A selection of T cell receptor beta chains follows, all from one sample in a study of T cell repertoires in cytomegalovirus infection. One entry per CDR3 protein results from TCRdb running MiXCR on the reads. Of some 560,000 distinct CDR3 sequences listed, 35% to 50% were seen once; the top ten hold around 48%. Antigens for these TCRs are unknown. The specimen was cultured PBMCs, collected from culture after CMV antigen stimulation. These receptors all stem from a human donor in good health (CMV status not recorded). Some clones in this sample may be carry-over from other donors' samples. Both conserved end residues are part of each CDR3. A D gene is named only where the DNA matches it firmly. Clone size, where shown, is once, few, many, or a class for clones that have expanded.

TRBJ2-7 | TRBV6-2/TRBV6-3 | . | 14 | . | TGTGCCAGCAGCTCCCGAGGCAAGACCTACGAGCAGTACTTC | CASSSRGKTYEQYF
TRBJ2-1 | TRBV5-1 | once | 13 | TRBD2 | TGCGCCAGCAGCCGGGAGGGAAACAATGAGCAGTTCTTC | CASSREGNNEQFF
TRBJ2-3 | TRBV6-6 | . | 16 | TRBD2 | TGTGCCAGCAGCCCTCCTTCGGTGGGCGGGAGTGATACGCAGTATTTT | CASSPPSVGGSDTQYF
TRBJ1-4 | TRBV7-2 | few | 13 | TRBD1 | TGTGCCAGCAGCCTAAACCTCCGGGACAGTCTGTTTTTT | CASSLNLRDSLFF
TRBJ1-1 | TRBV6-1 | . | 14 | . | TGTGCCAGCAGGAACGGGGCTCCGAACACTGAAGCTTTCTTT | CASRNGAPNTEAFF
TRBJ2-5 | TRBV7-9 | few | 15 | . | TGTGCCAGCAGCTTACCGAGGGTTAGGCAAGAGACCCAGTACTTC | CASSLPRVRQETQYF
TRBJ2-3 | TRBV20-1 | . | 15 | . | TGCAGTGCCCCCCCCGTGGAGGGAAACACAGATACGCAGTATTTT | CSAPPVEGNTDTQYF
TRBJ2-7 | TRBV27 | . | 13 | TRBD2 | TGTGCCAGCAGTCCGGGACTAGCGGGAGCCCAGTACTTC | CASSPGLAGAQYF
TRBJ1-3 | TRBV11-2 | few | 16 | . | TGTGCCAGCAGCTTGACCAGGGTTCTCTCTGGAAACACCATATATTTT | CASSLTRVLSGNTIYF
TRBJ2-3 | TRBV7-2 | many | 14 | . | TGTGCCAGCAACACAGGGTTGGGCACAGATACGCAGTATTTT | CASNTGLGTDTQYF
TRBJ2-1 | TRBV30 | few | 16 | TRBD2 | TGTGCCTGGAGTTCTCATAGCGGGAGGTCCTACAATGAGCAGTTCTTC | CAWSSHSGRSYNEQFF
TRBJ1-4 | TRBV7-2 | . | 15 | . | TGTGCCAGCAGCTTAAGGGGGGTAACTAATGAAAAACTGTTTTTT | CASSLRGVTNEKLFF
TRBJ2-7 | TRBV28 | . | 19 | TRBD1 | TGTGCCAGCAGACGACTGACTACGATTGCCGGGACAGGGTCGTACGAGCAGTACTTC | CASRRLTTIAGTGSYEQYF
TRBJ2-3 | TRBV28 | few | 13 | . | TGTGCCAGCAAACGACAGAGCACAGATACGCAGTATTTT | CASKRQSTDTQYF
TRBJ1-1 | TRBV7-9 | few | 15 | . | TGTGCCAGCAGCTTCCCCCCCCCCCGAAACACTGAAGCTTTCTTT | CASSFPPPRNTEAFF
TRBJ2-1 | TRBV11-2 | once | 13 | . | TGTGCCAGCAGCTTGAGGCCGGACAATGAGCAGTTCTTC | CASSLRPDNEQFF
TRBJ2-1 | TRBV7-9 | . | 13 | . | TGTGCCAGCAGCCTGCGTACCTACAGTGAGCAGTTCTTC | CASSLRTYSEQFF
TRBJ2-5 | TRBV7-2 | many | 13 | . | TGTGCCAGCAGCCCGGACTGGGGCGAGACCCAGTACTTC | CASSPDWGETQYF
TRBJ2-2 | TRBV5-4 | . | 14 | . | TGTGCCAGCAGCTTGCAGGGGAGGACCGGGGAGCTGTTTTTT | CASSLQGRTGELFF
TRBJ1-1 | TRBV20-1 | . | 16 | . | TGCAGTGCTAGTTTCCCCTACGGAAGGGGGTTCACTGAAGCTTTCTTT | CSASFPYGRGFTEAFF
TRBJ1-1 | TRBV7-9 | few | 16 | . | TGTGCCAGCAGCCACATTAGCTCCAGGGTGCGAACTGAAGCTTTCTTT | CASSHISSRVRTEAFF
TRBJ1-5 | TRBV5-6 | . | 15 | . | TGTGCCAGCAGCCCCTTCGGGGGGGGGAATCAGCCCCAGCATTTT | CASSPFGGGNQPQHF
TRBJ2-5 | TRBV2 | . | 15 | TRBD2 | TGTGCCAGCAGTGATTCTAGCGGGAGACGAGAGACCCAGTACTTC | CASSDSSGRRETQYF
TRBJ2-3 | TRBV9 | . | 15 | . | TGTGCCAGCAGCGGGGCCAGGTCCCGCACAGATACGCAGTATTTT | CASSGARSRTDTQYF
TRBJ2-2 | TRBV12-3/TRBV12-4 | few | 19 | TRBD2 | TGTGCCAGCAGTTTATACCCCCCGGGACTAGCGGGGGGGAACGGGGAGCTGTTTTTT | CASSLYPPGLAGGNGELFF
TRBJ2-3 | TRBV28 | . | 18 | TRBD1 | TGTGCCAGCAGTGGCGGGACAGGGGCGTCTTACCGCACAGATACGCAGTATTTT | CASSGGTGASYRTDTQYF
TRBJ2-1 | TRBV6-2/TRBV6-3 | . | 15 | . | TGTGCCAGCAGCCCAGGAGGGAGTGTGGTAAATGAGCAGTTCTTC | CASSPGGSVVNEQFF
TRBJ2-3 | TRBV7-2 | . | 17 | . | TGTGCCAGCAGCTCTGAAACGAGCGGGACAGCAAGGGATACGCAGTATTTT | CASSSETSGTARDTQYF
TRBJ2-5 | TRBV19 | few | 15 | . | TGTGCCAGTAGTATTTTAGGGGACTTTCAAGAGACCCAGTACTTC | CASSILGDFQETQYF
TRBJ2-1 | TRBV5-4 | once | 14 | . | TGTGCCAGCAGCTTACCAGGAGTAAAGCATGAGCAGTTCTTC | CASSLPGVKHEQFF
TRBJ1-6 | TRBV11-1 | . | 14 | . | TGTGCCAGCAGCTCTGAGTGGGGAAATTCACCCCTCCACTTT | CASSSEWGNSPLHF
TRBJ2-1 | TRBV27 | . | 14 | . | TGTGCCAGCAGTCCTCCGGGGGTTCCCAATGAGCAGTTCTTC | CASSPPGVPNEQFF
TRBJ1-2 | TRBV6-1 | . | 17 | . | TGTGCCAGCAGTGAAGGGGGACCCTGGCAAACATACTATGGCTACACCTTC | CASSEGGPWQTYYGYTF
TRBJ2-5 | TRBV7-2 | . | 15 | . | TGTGCCAGCAGCCCCCATGTCGGGGCGCAAGAGACCCAGTACTTC | CASSPHVGAQETQYF
TRBJ2-1 | TRBV19 | . | 14 | TRBD1 | TGTGCCAGTAACGACAGGGACTCCTACAATGAGCAGTTCTTC | CASNDRDSYNEQFF
TRBJ1-2 | TRBV15 | once | 12 | . | TGTGCCACCAGCATATCAGGGGTTGGCTACACCTTC | CATSISGVGYTF
TRBJ2-1 | TRBV19 | . | 14 | TRBD2 | TGTGCCACTCGGAGGCGGGGGGGCCAAAATGAGCAGTTCTTC | CATRRRGGQNEQFF
TRBJ2-7 | TRBV6-8 | few | 15 | . | TGTGCCAGCAGTTACTCGATTGGGGGCACCTACGAGCAGTACTTC | CASSYSIGGTYEQYF
TRBJ1-2 | TRBV7-9 | . | 16 | . | TGTGCCAGCAGCTTGATATTGGAGCGCTGGAACTATGGCTACACCTTC | CASSLILERWNYGYTF
TRBJ1-1 | TRBV6-5 | . | 14 | . | TGTGCCAGCAGTGGGGGACTGATAAACACTGAAGCTTTCTTT | CASSGGLINTEAFF
TRBJ2-3 | TRBV4-1 | . | 17 | TRBD2 | TGCGCCAGCAGCCAAGATGCAAGCGGGGGGTGGGCAGATACGCAGTATTTT | CASSQDASGGWADTQYF